Detailed here is one T cell receptor beta chain. As yet, its antigen is unknown. Graves' hyperthyroidism is called stable when ophthalmopathy does not progress within 18 months. Based on clinical symptoms, serum thyroxine and TRAb, thyroid ultrasound and orbital computed tomography, diagnoses were reached. Fresh 10 ml peripheral blood yielded PBMCs. This entry comes from a study of T cells in Graves' hyperthyroidism and ophthalmopathy. Study findings and constraints: Blood shared most expanded thyroid clonotypes above 0.001.

RNA transcripts were the template for amplifying TCR beta CDR3 regions. The primer set for the first-round RT-PCR of the TCR CDR3 was HTBI. Each CDR3 protein gets one entry after TCRdb re-called the multiplex PCR reads with MiXCR. The table has under 400,000 distinct CDR3 sequences, approximately 18% seen once; the top ten hold approximately 54%. The V and J ends lost 4 bases and 1 base, in that order; junction bases with no gene match: 7. Germline CDR1 is SGHNT and CDR2 is YYREEE (reference sequence). This CDR3 is built from 15 residues. Sequencing was performed on blood. The TCR originated in a woman between 50 and 59 years old with Graves' hyperthyroidism. The chain has TRBV5-4 and TRBJ2-7; 8 bases map to TRBD2. The CDR3 DNA sequence: TGTGCCAGCAGCCGATCAATAGCGGGGTCCTACGAGCAGTACTTC. This translates into CASSRSIAGSYEQYF.